Listed below are T cell receptor beta chains from one sample, sequenced in a study of cytomegalovirus exposure and HLA in healthy donors. Sequencing used immunoSEQ multiplex PCR; TCRdb keeps in-frame clones, though not all of them. Of 160,000 or so clones detected, approximately 81% appear once; the ten largest clones hold 2% to 2.5%. The sequencing sample was made of PBMCs. The receptors stem from a woman under 30 in good health and CMV-seronegative. CDR3s include the opening cysteine and the closing phenylalanine or tryptophan. D genes are given only for firm matches. Only part of the rows carry a size: once, few, many, or a class if the clone is expanded.

size: .; length: 16; J: TRBJ2-1; D: TRBD2; V: TRBV6-4; DNA: TGTGCCAGCAGACAGCCGGGACTAGCGGCGCTCCATGAGCAGTTCTTC; CDR3: CASRQPGLAALHEQFF
size: .; length: 13; J: TRBJ1-2; D: .; V: TRBV7-8; DNA: TGTGCCAGCAGCCCGAGGGCGGGGAACGGCTACACCTTC; CDR3: CASSPRAGNGYTF
size: few; length: 14; J: TRBJ2-1; D: .; V: TRBV7-2; DNA: TGTGCCAGCAGCCTAGCCCCCCCATACAATGAGCAGTTCTTC; CDR3: CASSLAPPYNEQFF
size: once; length: 14; J: TRBJ2-7; D: TRBD1; V: TRBV6-1; DNA: TGTGCCAGCAGTGTGCAGGGGGCTACCTACGAGCAGTACTTC; CDR3: CASSVQGATYEQYF
size: .; length: 13; J: TRBJ2-1; D: TRBD2; V: TRBV19; DNA: TGTGCCAGTAGTATGGGGAGCGGGGGAACGCAGTTCTTC; CDR3: CASSMGSGGTQFF
size: once; length: 15; J: TRBJ2-7; D: TRBD2; V: TRBV6-1; DNA: TGTGCCAGCAGTGAAGGACTAGCGGGCTCCTACGAGCAGTACTTC; CDR3: CASSEGLAGSYEQYF
size: .; length: 16; J: TRBJ2-3; D: TRBD2; V: TRBV9; DNA: TGTGCCAGCAGCGTAGACGCTAGCGGGAGCACAGATACGCAGTATTTT; CDR3: CASSVDASGSTDTQYF
size: .; length: 15; J: TRBJ2-7; D: TRBD1; V: TRBV27; DNA: TGTGCCAGCAGGAGCCGGACAGGGGGATCCTACGAGCAGTACTTC; CDR3: CASRSRTGGSYEQYF
size: .; length: 14; J: TRBJ1-3; D: .; V: TRBV6-5; DNA: TGTGCCAGCAGTCCCAGGCGGGGAGGAAACACCATATATTTT; CDR3: CASSPRRGGNTIYF
size: .; length: 16; J: TRBJ2-1; D: TRBD2; V: TRBV7-3; DNA: TGTGCCAGCAGCTCCGGACTAGCCCTCTCCTACAATGAGCAGTTCTTC; CDR3: CASSSGLALSYNEQFF
size: .; length: 13; J: TRBJ2-2; D: .; V: TRBV6-6; DNA: TGTGCCAGCGGGACTCACGGGAAGGGGGAGCTGTTTTTT; CDR3: CASGTHGKGELFF
size: .; length: 17; J: TRBJ1-2; D: .; V: TRBV28; DNA: TGTGCCAGCAGGACGGACGGGGGAGACTCCTACTTCTATGGCTACACCTTC; CDR3: CASRTDGGDSYFYGYTF
size: few; length: 13; J: TRBJ1-2; D: .; V: TRBV14; DNA: TGTGCCAGCAGCCATAAGACAGGTTATGGCTACACCTTC; CDR3: CASSHKTGYGYTF
size: .; length: 14; J: TRBJ1-4; D: .; V: TRBV10-1; DNA: TGCGCCAGCAGTGAGTCGGGGGGTAACGAAAAACTGTTTTTT; CDR3: CASSESGGNEKLFF
size: .; length: 13; J: TRBJ2-7; D: .; V: TRBV5-1; DNA: TGCGCCAGCAGCTTGCCTGGGACTTACGAGCAGTACTTC; CDR3: CASSLPGTYEQYF
size: .; length: 15; J: TRBJ1-3; D: TRBD1; V: TRBV18; DNA: TGTGCCAGCTCACCGCCCGGGACAGGGCGAAACACCATATATTTT; CDR3: CASSPPGTGRNTIYF
size: .; length: 15; J: TRBJ2-3; D: .; V: TRBV11-3; DNA: TGTGCCAGCAGCTTGGGGGGAGAGAGGACAGATACGCAGTATTTT; CDR3: CASSLGGERTDTQYF
size: once; length: 14; J: TRBJ1-6; D: TRBD1; V: TRBV11-2; DNA: TGTGCCAGCAGCAGTACAGGGGGCCCGCGGCCCCTCCACTTT; CDR3: CASSSTGGPRPLHF
size: .; length: 16; J: TRBJ2-5; D: .; V: TRBV7-2; DNA: TGTGCCAGCAGCCCCCAGGGCGATCGGCCCCTGGTGACCCAGTACTTC; CDR3: CASSPQGDRPLVTQYF
size: few; length: 13; J: TRBJ1-1; D: .; V: TRBV7-2; DNA: TGTGCCAGCAGCCCAAAGAGGGGGACTGAAGCTTTCTTT; CDR3: CASSPKRGTEAFF
size: .; length: 18; J: TRBJ1-4; D: TRBD1; V: TRBV4-2; DNA: TGTGCCAGCAGCCAAGAATACTACGAGACAGGGGGTAATGAAAAACTGTTTTTT; CDR3: CASSQEYYETGGNEKLFF
size: .; length: 16; J: TRBJ2-3; D: .; V: TRBV7-9; DNA: TGTGCCAGCAGCCCGACCTCCCGAACAGGGAAAGATACGCAGTATTTT; CDR3: CASSPTSRTGKDTQYF
size: .; length: 14; J: TRBJ1-2; D: .; V: TRBV7-9; DNA: TGTGCCAGCAGCTTAGATACCCTAGTCCGGGGCTACACCTTC; CDR3: CASSLDTLVRGYTF
size: once; length: 14; J: TRBJ2-5; D: TRBD2; V: TRBV9; DNA: TGTGCCAGCAATTTGGGGGGAGGGCCCGAGGAGCAGTACTTC; CDR3: CASNLGGGPEEQYF
size: .; length: 11; J: TRBJ2-7; D: .; V: TRBV30; DNA: TGTGCCTGGAGCCCGCGCTACGAGCAGTACTTC; CDR3: CAWSPRYEQYF
size: .; length: 14; J: TRBJ2-7; D: .; V: TRBV11-3; DNA: TGTGCCAGCAGCTCCGGGGAGCCCTCGGGCGAGCAGTACTTC; CDR3: CASSSGEPSGEQYF
size: .; length: 12; J: TRBJ1-1; D: .; V: TRBV28; DNA: TGTGCCAGCACCGAGATTCGAGGTGAAGCTTTCTTT; CDR3: CASTEIRGEAFF
size: many; length: 14; J: TRBJ1-4; D: TRBD1; V: TRBV5-4; DNA: TGTGCCAGCAGCTTTGGGGACAGAGGAGAAAAACTGTTTTTT; CDR3: CASSFGDRGEKLFF
size: few; length: 13; J: TRBJ1-4; D: TRBD1; V: TRBV4-3; DNA: TGCGCCAGCGGGGGACAGGTGAATGAAAAACTGTTTTTT; CDR3: CASGGQVNEKLFF
size: .; length: 16; J: TRBJ2-7; D: TRBD1; V: TRBV5-1; DNA: TGCGCCAGCAGCTTGGGAATGGGACAGTCCCTAAGGGAGCAGTACTTC; CDR3: CASSLGMGQSLREQYF
size: .; length: 15; J: TRBJ2-1; D: .; V: TRBV6-1; DNA: TGTGCCAGCAAGAGAGGCAGGGTGTCGTTGGGTGAGCAGTTCTTC; CDR3: CASKRGRVSLGEQFF
size: .; length: 13; J: TRBJ1-5; D: .; V: TRBV7-2; DNA: TGTGCCAGCAGCGAAGACAGGAGGAAGCCCCAGCATTTT; CDR3: CASSEDRRKPQHF
size: .; length: 13; J: TRBJ2-7; D: .; V: TRBV7-6; DNA: TGTGCCAGCAACGAGGGCGAAGTGGGTGAGCAGTACTTC; CDR3: CASNEGEVGEQYF
size: .; length: 15; J: TRBJ1-4; D: .; V: TRBV7-9; DNA: TGTGCCAGCAGGGCGGCAGGGAACCCTAATGAAAAACTGTTTTTT; CDR3: CASRAAGNPNEKLFF
size: .; length: 14; J: TRBJ2-7; D: TRBD1; V: TRBV11-2; DNA: TGTGCCAGCAGCTCCCTCCGAGGGGGCAGGGAGCAGTACTTC; CDR3: CASSSLRGGREQYF
size: .; length: 14; J: TRBJ2-3; D: .; V: TRBV27; DNA: TGTGCCAGCAGTCCCCGGACTAGCACAGATACGCAGTATTTT; CDR3: CASSPRTSTDTQYF
size: .; length: 16; J: TRBJ1-6; D: TRBD1; V: TRBV6-1; DNA: TGTGCCAGCAGTGAAGAAGGGACAGGGGTCAGGTCACCCCTCCACTTT; CDR3: CASSEEGTGVRSPLHF
size: .; length: 14; J: TRBJ2-3; D: .; V: TRBV6-1; DNA: TGTGCCAGCAGTGGCAGGGAGGGGGGAGATACGCAGTATTTT; CDR3: CASSGREGGDTQYF
size: .; length: 12; J: TRBJ2-3; D: TRBD2; V: TRBV7-3; DNA: TGTGCCAGCAGCCAAGCGGGGATGGCGCAGTATTTT; CDR3: CASSQAGMAQYF
size: .; length: 11; J: TRBJ1-4; D: .; V: TRBV7-2; DNA: TGTGCCAGCAGGCGAAATGAAAAACTGTTTTTT; CDR3: CASRRNEKLFF